This T cell receptor beta chain appears in the sequencing data of a study of blood T cell repertoires in COVID-19. Study-level information: T cells, B-cell-depleted T cells, or PBMCs provided the cDNA or gDNA that served as material.

The authors' processing: Using reference gene primer amplification, nucleated cell counts were estimated. The assay was immunoSEQ multiplex PCR, and TCRdb's table has in-frame clones only and misses some. V, J and clone size reflect that table, while D and trimming were determined from the DNA. The data show around 470,000 clones, with nearly 90% seen just once and about 1% held by the top ten. Germline values: CDR1 SQVTM, CDR2 ANQGSEA. V trimming: 7 bases; J trimming: 4 bases; junction bases outside the gene matches: 11. The CDR3 has 15 amino acids. Seattle patients were enrolled while actively infected and followed longitudinally.

The sequence was obtained from a man younger than 30 with COVID-19, enrolled during active disease. The chain recombines TRBV29-1 with TRBJ1-5; TRBD1 agrees at 9 bases. The specimen sequenced was peripheral blood. The DNA of the CDR3 is TGCAGCGCCGGAGATGAGGGACAGGGTAATCAGCCCCAGCATTTT. It specifies CSAGDEGQGNQPQHF.